The text below deals with one T cell receptor (beta chain). Its target is not known. V gave up 2 bases and J gave up 4 bases; unmatched junction bases: 4. CDR1 is KGHSH and CDR2 is LQKENI in the germline V gene. The CDR3 is 14 residues long. These data belong to a study of cytomegalovirus exposure and HLA in healthy donors. Findings and limits, study-wide: Sequencing likely generated an artifact that appeared as a cluster of highly shared sequence variants. In vitro assays verified that a few CMV-associated chains recognized CMV antigens specifically. Among CMV-associated TCR beta chains, most appeared HLA-restricted in a later analysis.

The PCR was carried out with 60 Vbeta primers and 13 Jbeta primers. As processed by the authors: A later analysis counted approximately 88 million unique TCR beta chains, around 10 million shared. Sequenced by immunoSEQ multiplex PCR; TCRdb stores in-frame clones only, minus some. The D gene and trimming were derived from the DNA, and the V and J assignments and clone size from that table. This table holds roughly 130,000 clones, 84% found once. The receptor comes from a man aged 50 to 60 in good health and CMV-seronegative. The chain carries TRBV18 and TRBJ2-5; 7 nucleotides line up with TRBD2. Sequencing used PBMCs. Here the CDR3 reads CASSPTPGGETQYF. The CDR3 DNA follows: TGTGCCAGCTCACCAACCCCGGGGGGAGAGACCCAGTACTTC.